Below, one TCR beta chain is given with its context. Its target antigen remains unknown. Base qualities are missing; no much larger clone stands one base away. This entry is derived from a study of blood T cells in healthy people across ages (dated by TCRdb to about 2015). Study-wide context: In model experiments, template switching captured about one uniquely barcoded TCR beta cDNA molecule for every two T cells. Donors were grouped into four age groups: young (average about 15 years), middle-aged (less than 40), aged (about 60) and long-lived (approximately 81). Two additional independent replicas of 1 million unique cDNA reads from the same blood draw were analyzed for two donors (one aged 18 to 30 and one aged 80 or older). To track age-related changes in TCR beta repertoire diversity, the study relied on deep sequencing normalized with unique cDNA molecular identifiers.

What the authors observed across the whole study: Because donor CMV infection status was unknown, age-related changes in expanded clonotypes were potentially confounded. Compared with the aged group, more naive CD4+ T cells, fewer expanded clones and increased TCR diversity were shown by the long-lived group, suggesting age selection. Estimates of total diversity based on one million sequenced T cells were regarded as lower bounds and as underestimates. Observed TCR beta diversity per million T cells fell roughly linearly with age, and a significant reduction was already apparent by age approximately 41. There was a strong correlation between observed TCR beta diversity and the percentage of naive T cells measured by flow cytometry. Because profiling used bulk unsorted PBMCs, naive and antigen-experienced compartments could not be compared conclusively.

Library preparation was by 5' RACE. Sequenced using an Illumina HiSeq 2500. The second PCR ran for about 7 to 11 cycles and used a J-beta primer mix along with a sample-barcoded 5' primer. A unique molecular identifier was introduced onto each TCR beta cDNA molecule by a template-switch 5' adaptor carrying 12 random nucleotides. At least 3 million CDR3-containing paired-end reads were obtained from each sample. The Mint cDNA synthesis kit, primed by a TRBC-specific oligonucleotide, was used to synthesize first-strand cDNA from all RNA. Following uracil-DNA glycosylase treatment, all cDNA underwent a first 18-cycle PCR with the universal primers M1SS and BC2_uni_R. As for the original processing: For normalization, 1 million high-quality reads, each with a distinct molecular identifier, were randomly selected from each sample. Reads sharing molecular identifiers were discarded rather than binned into consensus sequences. MiTCR, with a Q25 quality threshold and the strictest error-elimination algorithm, was used for CDR3 identification, clonotype clustering and error correction. A nonparametric unseen species model using Euler transformation provided a lower-bound estimate of total TCR beta diversity. TCRdb reprocessed the public reads (quality trimming at Q25 with fastp, clone calling with MiXCR) and kept in-frame beta chains. Each record represents a unique CDR3 protein, reported with the most common genes and DNA among its rows. TCRdb's processing, not the study's, gives the V and J calls here. This sample comprises under 700,000 distinct CDR3 sequences, about 25% of them detected only once. Roughly 9% of the sample rests with the top ten.

The donors were roughly 40 Caucasian individuals from Russia, aged roughly 6 to 100 years, who were systemically healthy. Ten milliliters of peripheral blood were drawn from each donor into EDTA-treated Vacutainer tubes. Ficoll-Paque density-gradient centrifugation was used to isolate PBMCs, with at least 6.5 million per sample. Trizol reagent was used to extract total RNA from PBMCs, with at least 5 micrograms per sample. Naive CD45RAhigh/CD27high T cell percentages were measured by flow cytometry on a PBMC aliquot from every donor. CDR1 and CDR2, looked up from the germline V gene (reference sequence), are SEHNR and FQNEAQ. Inclusive of the bounding cysteine and phenylalanine, the CDR3 is 17 residues long. CDR3 DNA only is kept here, 51 bases in frame from base 1. The junction carries 15 bases between V and J, which are trimmed by 3 bases and 1 base respectively. The sample was also linked to a second study, of T cells of mothers and their children. Per the second study: Donors were nine systemically healthy Caucasian individuals: three mothers and their six children. cDNA synthesis consumed the entire amount of extracted RNA, loaded at around 1.5 ug RNA in each 15 ul reaction. In the second PCR, the M1S primer added sample barcodes and 2-4 random nucleotides. More than 9 million TCR beta CDR3 reads were obtained from each mother, and roughly 3 million reads were obtained from each child. In both related and unrelated pairs, thymic selection shapes the output of TCR recombination in a similar way, with inherited differences having only a minor effect. Normalized repertoire overlap in related mother-child pairs was always slightly higher than in unrelated mother-child pairs, but the difference was never significant. No persistent microchimeric T cell clones were found, with a detection sensitivity of approximately 95 clones per million clonotypes. The study used deep NGS to compare TCR beta repertoires of mothers and children, seeking features distinguishing related mother-child pairs from unrelated individuals. The mean age was roughly 36 +/- 4 years for the mothers and about 10 +/- 4 years for the children. After adapter ligation with NEBNext reagents, the libraries were sequenced on Illumina HiSeq 2000 with 100+100 nt paired-end reads. To prevent cross-contamination, the mother and child libraries were prepared a month apart and were sequenced in separate runs. Between roughly 500,000 and 2,300,000 distinct TCR beta clonotypes were identified per donor. Naive TCR beta clonotypes were estimated from low-frequency clonotypes matched to each donor's FACS-determined naive share, without sorting.

The sample consisted of blood. The source is a boy between 10 and 17 years old in good health. The chain is made from TRBV7-9 and TRBJ2-2; the D gene is perhaps TRBD1, on 6 matching bases. DNA sequence: TGTGCCAGCAGCTTCCTCCTGGGGACAATGAACACCGGGGAGCTGTTTTTT. Translated, it gives CASSFLLGTMNTGELFF.